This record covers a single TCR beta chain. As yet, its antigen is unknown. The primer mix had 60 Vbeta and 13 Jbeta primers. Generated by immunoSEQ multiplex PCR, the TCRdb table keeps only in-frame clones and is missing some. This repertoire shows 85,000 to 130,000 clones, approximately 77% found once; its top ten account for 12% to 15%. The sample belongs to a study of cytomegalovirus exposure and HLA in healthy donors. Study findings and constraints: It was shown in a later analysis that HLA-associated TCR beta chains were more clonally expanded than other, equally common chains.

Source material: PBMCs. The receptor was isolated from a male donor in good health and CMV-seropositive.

This chain's CDR3 is CAISEGGGTTEAFF. CDR3 DNA: TGTGCCATCAGTGAAGGGGGGGGAACGACTGAAGCTTTCTTT. The rearrangement links TRBV10-3 to TRBJ1-1; the D gene is possibly TRBD1 (6 bases). Germline CDR1 is ENHRY and CDR2 is SYGVKD. This CDR3 region has 14 residues. Trimming removed 3 bases from V and 5 bases from J, with 13 bases in between.